This is a list of T cell receptor beta chains from one sample in a study of PD-L1 blockade in urothelial cancer. Sequencing was performed with immunoSEQ multiplex PCR; in TCRdb, only in-frame clones are kept and a portion is missing. Among about 120,000 clones listed, more than 75% were seen once. The input for sequencing was PBMCs, taken around atezolizumab (anti-PD-L1) treatment. Receptors originate from a man in his fifties or sixties with urothelial cancer. Each CDR3 is given with its conserved first and last residue. A D gene is named only where the DNA matches it firmly. Size tells how often a clone was seen (once, few, many) or the class of an expanded clone, and some rows leave it out.

V: TRBV28
J: TRBJ2-2
D: TRBD2
size: once
CDR3: CASSRTRRTGELFF
DNA: TGTGCCAGCAGCCGGACTAGAAGGACCGGGGAGCTGTTTTTT

V: TRBV5-1
J: TRBJ2-5
D: TRBD1
size: -
CDR3: CASSLRQGQETQYF
DNA: TGCGCCAGCAGCCTCAGACAGGGACAAGAGACCCAGTACTTC

V: TRBV4-2
J: TRBJ2-7
D: TRBD1
size: -
CDR3: CASSQVYPGQGYEQYF
DNA: TGTGCCAGCAGCCAAGTATATCCCGGACAGGGTTACGAGCAGTACTTC

V: TRBV19
J: TRBJ1-3
D: -
size: -
CDR3: CAVTGHTIYF
DNA: TGTGCCGTGACAGGTCACACCATATATTTT

V: TRBV6-6
J: TRBJ1-4
D: -
size: -
CDR3: CASSSPGRGGEKLFF
DNA: TGTGCCAGCAGTTCTCCAGGCAGGGGAGGGGAAAAACTGTTTTTT

V: TRBV28
J: TRBJ1-5
D: -
size: -
CDR3: CASSFLQGGIGNQPQHF
DNA: TGTGCCAGCAGTTTTTTACAGGGTGGGATAGGCAATCAGCCCCAGCATTTT

V: TRBV7-2
J: TRBJ1-4
D: TRBD1
size: -
CDR3: CASSGQGYEKLFF
DNA: TGTGCCAGCAGCGGACAGGGGTACGAAAAACTGTTTTTT

V: TRBV6-6
J: TRBJ1-1
D: -
size: -
CDR3: CASSRGKAYEAFF
DNA: TGTGCCAGCAGCCGGGGGAAGGCTTATGAAGCTTTCTTT

V: TRBV9
J: TRBJ2-6
D: -
size: -
CDR3: CASSVQGSGANVLTF
DNA: TGTGCCAGCAGCGTACAGGGCTCTGGGGCCAACGTCCTGACTTTC

V: TRBV28
J: TRBJ1-2
D: TRBD1
size: -
CDR3: CASSSRTGGRGNYGYTF
DNA: TGTGCCAGCAGTTCAAGAACAGGGGGCCGAGGGAACTATGGCTACACCTTC

V: TRBV13
J: TRBJ2-7
D: TRBD2
size: -
CDR3: CASSPSGNYGEQYF
DNA: TGTGCCAGCAGCCCAAGCGGGAATTATGGCGAGCAGTACTTC

V: TRBV6-5
J: TRBJ1-1
D: -
size: -
CDR3: CASSSSRDKNTEAFF
DNA: TGTGCCAGCAGTTCTTCCCGGGACAAAAACACTGAAGCTTTCTTT

V: TRBV7-2
J: TRBJ2-5
D: -
size: few
CDR3: CASSLETHQETQYF
DNA: TGTGCCAGCAGCTTAGAGACTCACCAAGAGACCCAGTACTTC

V: TRBV13
J: TRBJ1-2
D: -
size: -
CDR3: CASLRRGGRGGYTF
DNA: TGTGCCAGCTTACGACGGGGTGGGCGCGGTGGCTACACCTTC

V: TRBV27
J: TRBJ1-1
D: -
size: -
CDR3: CATWLLSGSNTEAFF
DNA: TGTGCCACCTGGCTACTTTCGGGGTCCAACACTGAAGCTTTCTTT

V: TRBV6-1
J: TRBJ1-2
D: -
size: -
CDR3: CASSEASTLYGYTF
DNA: TGTGCCAGCAGTGAAGCCAGTACCCTCTATGGCTACACCTTC

V: TRBV15
J: TRBJ1-1
D: -
size: -
CDR3: CATSIRRGRWTEAFF
DNA: TGTGCCACCAGCATCAGACGGGGTAGGTGGACTGAAGCTTTCTTT

V: TRBV21-1
J: TRBJ2-7
D: -
size: once
CDR3: CASSPWPGNSYEQYF
DNA: TGTGCCAGCAGCCCCTGGCCGGGTAACTCCTACGAGCAGTACTTC

V: TRBV7-2
J: TRBJ2-7
D: TRBD1
size: -
CDR3: CASSLGTGPYEQYF
DNA: TGTGCCAGCAGCTTAGGGACAGGACCCTACGAGCAGTACTTC

V: TRBV19
J: TRBJ2-6
D: TRBD1
size: few
CDR3: CASSGQGPNVLTF
DNA: TGTGCCAGTAGCGGACAGGGCCCCAACGTCCTGACTTTC

V: TRBV19
J: TRBJ2-5
D: -
size: -
CDR3: CASSLPAVPETQYF
DNA: TGTGCCAGTAGTCTCCCCGCGGTCCCAGAGACCCAGTACTTC

V: TRBV2
J: TRBJ2-1
D: -
size: -
CDR3: CASSKQDYNEQFF
DNA: TGTGCCAGCAGCAAACAGGATTACAATGAGCAGTTCTTC

V: TRBV15
J: TRBJ1-1
D: TRBD1
size: -
CDR3: CATSRDFGTGGGTEAFF
DNA: TGTGCCACCAGCAGAGATTTTGGGACAGGGGGCGGCACTGAAGCTTTCTTT

V: TRBV2
J: TRBJ1-4
D: -
size: -
CDR3: CASSVRRANEKLFF
DNA: TGTGCCAGCAGTGTGCGGAGAGCGAATGAAAAACTGTTTTTT

V: TRBV9
J: TRBJ2-3
D: TRBD2
size: once
CDR3: CASSALSGRLDTQYF
DNA: TGTGCCAGCAGCGCGCTTAGCGGGAGATTAGATACGCAGTATTTT

V: TRBV30
J: TRBJ2-3
D: -
size: -
CDR3: CAWSAGSTDTQYF
DNA: TGTGCCTGGAGCGCGGGGAGCACAGATACGCAGTATTTT

V: TRBV10-3
J: TRBJ2-1
D: -
size: -
CDR3: CAISANNEQFF
DNA: TGTGCCATCAGTGCTAACAATGAGCAGTTCTTC

V: TRBV5-4
J: TRBJ2-7
D: -
size: -
CDR3: CASSPGVSMNEQYF
DNA: TGTGCCAGCAGCCCGGGGGTAAGCATGAACGAGCAGTACTTC

V: TRBV28
J: TRBJ1-2
D: TRBD1
size: -
CDR3: CASSAQGARGYTF
DNA: TGTGCCAGCAGTGCTCAGGGGGCGCGAGGCTACACCTTC

V: TRBV5-5
J: TRBJ2-5
D: TRBD2
size: -
CDR3: CASSSPGGREETQYF
DNA: TGTGCCAGCAGCTCGCCGGGAGGCAGAGAAGAGACCCAGTACTTC

V: TRBV5-5
J: TRBJ2-5
D: TRBD1
size: -
CDR3: CASSLGTGGGQETQYF
DNA: TGTGCCAGCAGCCTGGGGACAGGGGGCGGGCAAGAGACCCAGTACTTC

V: TRBV19
J: TRBJ1-4
D: -
size: -
CDR3: CASSGSGGNEKLFF
DNA: TGTGCCAGTAGCGGGAGCGGTGGAAATGAAAAACTGTTTTTT

V: TRBV5-5
J: TRBJ1-5
D: TRBD1
size: -
CDR3: CASSPTGTQPQHF
DNA: TGTGCCAGCAGCCCGACAGGGACTCAGCCCCAGCATTTT

V: TRBV9
J: TRBJ1-2
D: TRBD1
size: -
CDR3: CASSAADRAGYTF
DNA: TGTGCCAGCAGCGCCGCCGACAGGGCTGGCTACACCTTC

V: TRBV5-4
J: TRBJ2-5
D: TRBD1
size: -
CDR3: CASSPGQGETQYF
DNA: TGTGCCAGCAGCCCAGGACAGGGTGAGACCCAGTACTTC

V: TRBV6-1
J: TRBJ2-1
D: TRBD2
size: -
CDR3: CASWPSAGGYNEQFF
DNA: TGTGCCAGCTGGCCTTCGGCGGGAGGGTACAATGAGCAGTTCTTC

V: TRBV5-1
J: TRBJ2-1
D: TRBD2
size: -
CDR3: CASSFSGRGDEQFF
DNA: TGCGCCAGCAGCTTTAGCGGGAGGGGCGATGAGCAGTTCTTC

V: TRBV7-2
J: TRBJ1-5
D: -
size: -
CDR3: CASSPTRGNQPQHF
DNA: TGTGCCAGCAGCCCCACCCGGGGAAATCAGCCCCAGCATTTT

V: TRBV2
J: TRBJ1-1
D: TRBD1
size: medium-sized
CDR3: CASTLDRRNTEAFF
DNA: TGTGCCAGCACTCTGGACAGGAGGAACACTGAAGCTTTCTTT

V: TRBV13
J: TRBJ1-2
D: -
size: -
CDR3: CASSQQGSYGYTF
DNA: TGTGCCAGCAGCCAGCAGGGGAGCTATGGCTACACCTTC

V: TRBV18
J: TRBJ2-7
D: TRBD1
size: -
CDR3: CASSLRTGDEQYF
DNA: TGTGCCAGCTCACTGCGGACAGGGGACGAGCAGTACTTC

V: TRBV19
J: TRBJ1-5
D: -
size: once
CDR3: CASTGQHSNQPQHF
DNA: TGTGCCAGCACCGGACAACATAGCAATCAGCCCCAGCATTTT

V: TRBV7-8
J: TRBJ2-1
D: -
size: -
CDR3: CASSLAPGDKQFF
DNA: TGTGCCAGCAGCTTAGCGCCCGGGGATAAGCAGTTCTTC

V: TRBV2
J: TRBJ2-3
D: TRBD2
size: -
CDR3: CASRRTSGIRTDTQYF
DNA: TGTGCCAGCAGGAGGACTAGCGGGATTCGCACAGATACGCAGTATTTT

V: TRBV30
J: TRBJ1-6
D: -
size: -
CDR3: CAWSSASSGSYNSPLHF
DNA: TGTGCCTGGAGTTCGGCCTCTAGCGGGTCCTATAATTCACCCCTCCACTTT

V: TRBV7-2
J: TRBJ2-7
D: TRBD2
size: -
CDR3: CASSFTLAGGTIRSEQYF
DNA: TGTGCCAGCAGCTTCACGCTAGCGGGAGGGACGATACGGAGCGAGCAGTACTTC

V: TRBV19
J: TRBJ2-7
D: TRBD2
size: few
CDR3: CATRGGSYEQYF
DNA: TGTGCCACGAGAGGCGGGAGTTACGAGCAGTACTTC

V: TRBV6-5
J: TRBJ1-3
D: TRBD1
size: once
CDR3: CASSDRHSGNTIYF
DNA: TGTGCCAGCTCGGACAGGCACTCTGGAAACACCATATATTTT

V: TRBV5-1
J: TRBJ1-6
D: -
size: -
CDR3: CASSLELSGLLHF
DNA: TGCGCCAGCAGCTTGGAGTTGTCGGGGTTGCTCCACTTT

V: TRBV30
J: TRBJ2-7
D: TRBD1
size: -
CDR3: CAWNRGPYEQYF
DNA: TGTGCCTGGAATAGGGGGCCCTACGAGCAGTACTTC

V: TRBV5-8
J: TRBJ2-2
D: -
size: -
CDR3: CASSFRTVPTGELFF
DNA: TGTGCCAGCAGCTTCCGGACAGTACCCACCGGGGAGCTGTTTTTT

V: TRBV5-6
J: TRBJ1-3
D: TRBD1
size: -
CDR3: CASSDGTVGNTIYF
DNA: TGTGCCAGCAGCGACGGGACAGTCGGAAACACCATATATTTT

V: TRBV28
J: TRBJ1-1
D: -
size: -
CDR3: CASSPPNGQTSVAFF
DNA: TGTGCCAGCAGTCCTCCCAACGGACAGACCTCGGTCGCTTTCTTT

V: TRBV7-8
J: TRBJ2-5
D: TRBD2
size: once
CDR3: CASSMSGNDGTQYF
DNA: TGTGCCAGCAGCATGAGCGGGAACGACGGGACCCAGTACTTC

V: TRBV6-1
J: TRBJ2-7
D: TRBD2
size: -
CDR3: CASRPTSGSFEQYF
DNA: TGTGCCAGCAGGCCGACTAGCGGGAGTTTCGAGCAGTACTTC